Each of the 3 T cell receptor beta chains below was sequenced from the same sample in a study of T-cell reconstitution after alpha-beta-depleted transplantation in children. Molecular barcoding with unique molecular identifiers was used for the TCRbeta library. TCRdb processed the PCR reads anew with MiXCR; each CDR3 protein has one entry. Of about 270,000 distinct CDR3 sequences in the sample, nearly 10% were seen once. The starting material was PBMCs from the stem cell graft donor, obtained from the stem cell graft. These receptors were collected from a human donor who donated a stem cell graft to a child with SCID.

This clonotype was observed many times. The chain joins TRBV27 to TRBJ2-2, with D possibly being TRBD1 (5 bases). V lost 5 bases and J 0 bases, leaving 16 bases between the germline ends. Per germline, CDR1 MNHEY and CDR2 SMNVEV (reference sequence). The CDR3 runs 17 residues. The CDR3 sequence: CASSKLGREANTGELFF. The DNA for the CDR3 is TGTGCCAGCAGTAAACTCGGCAGGGAAGCGAACACCGGGGAGCTGTTTTTT.

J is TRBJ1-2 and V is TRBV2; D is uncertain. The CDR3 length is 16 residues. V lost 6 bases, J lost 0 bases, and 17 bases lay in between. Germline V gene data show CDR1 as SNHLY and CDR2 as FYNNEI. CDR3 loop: CASSLGEVITNYGYTF. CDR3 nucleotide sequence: TGTGCCAGCAGCCTCGGAGAGGTCATTACTAACTATGGCTACACCTTC.

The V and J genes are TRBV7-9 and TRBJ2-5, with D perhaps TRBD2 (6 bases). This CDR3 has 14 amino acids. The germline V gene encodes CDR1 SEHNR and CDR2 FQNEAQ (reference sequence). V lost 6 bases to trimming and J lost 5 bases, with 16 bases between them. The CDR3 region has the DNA TGTGCCAGCAGATACACGGGAGCCAGTGAGACCCAGTACTTC. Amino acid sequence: CASRYTGASETQYF. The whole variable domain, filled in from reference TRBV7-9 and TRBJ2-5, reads DTGVSQNPRHKITKRGQNVTFRCDPISEHNRLYWYRQTLGQGPEFLTYFQNEAQLEKSRLLSDRFSAERPKGSFSTLEIQRTEQGDSAMYLCASRYTGASETQYFGPGTRLLVL.